These T cell receptor beta chains were read from a single sample in a study of tumor-infiltrating lymphocytes in primary liver carcinoma. One entry per CDR3 protein, called by TCRdb with MiXCR from the multiplex PCR reads. In the table there are about 300,000 distinct CDR3 sequences, more than 55% of which are singletons. Sequenced input: peripheral blood. Receptors were obtained from a man in his forties with primary liver carcinoma and hepatitis B virus infection. Both conserved end residues are part of each CDR3.

15 | TRBV6-1 | CASSEAGTGGRELLF
14 | TRBV7-9 | CASSLGVLLREQYF
13 | TRBV6-1 | CANSETGSCEQYF
15 | TRBV6-5 | CASSYVGAGANVLTF
12 | TRBV7-8 | CASDIQGDTQYF
16 | TRBV5-1 | CACRESSWSSTDTQYF
14 | TRBV30 | CAWAYYRVTDTQYF
15 | TRBV29-1 | CSVPRGAGPFNEQFF
14 | TRBV12-5 | CASGLGSSYNGQFF
17 | TRBV4-1 | CASSQTTGSAGANVLTF
14 | TRBV4-3 | CASSQDPTHYEQYF
15 | TRBV9 | CASSVGVGGSEKLFF
18 | TRBV4-1 | CASSQEGGTNGSTDTQYF
15 | TRBV7-9 | CASSLGRGRKETQYF
13 | TRBV4-3 | CASSQGLGGELFF
13 | TRBV20-1 | CSARDYPDNEQFF
15 | TRBV4-2 | CASSRDVLASEIQYF
12 | TRBV6-2/TRBV6-3 | CASGVVISEQFF
10 | TRBV11-3 | CASGRGEQYF
12 | TRBV6-6 | CASRSGFLEQYF
15 | TRBV5-1 | CASSSLGRAYTEAFF
15 | TRBV5-1 | CASSVEGQTNTEAFF
15 | TRBV11-3 | CANSTHRGGNTEAFF
17 | TRBV10-2 | CASSDSVTSGSIYTQYF
15 | TRBV2 | CASSGTGVRGEKLFF
15 | TRBV7-9 | CASSPLAGGEGEQYF
13 | TRBV12-3/TRBV12-4 | CASSLGDEGEQFF
13 | TRBV10-2 | CASSEVGFYGYTF
13 | TRBV6-5 | CASSSTHAGELFF
12 | TRBV6-6 | CANSYPLQPQQF
13 | TRBV10-3 | CAISETPYNEQFF
14 | TRBV29-1 | CSVERLDRYTEAFF
15 | TRBV5-1 | CASSLVDATNEKLFF
12 | TRBV30 | CAFLPSGSRQFF
17 | TRBV6-2/TRBV6-3 | CAGRYRAPGHSGNTIYF
14 | TRBV6-5 | CASGNRGSAYEQYF
16 | TRBV24-1 | CATSDHERPTGETQYF
15 | TRBV6-2/TRBV6-3 | CASTFQGSGANVLTF
11 | TRBV12-3/TRBV12-4 | CASSFNGEQFF
15 | TRBV10-3 | CATSEPGTGLGKLFF
16 | TRBV11-2 | CASIPGVGLVGSEQFF
13 | TRBV2 | CAGSGTGNTEAFF
16 | TRBV6-5 | CASSTQRRQGHTEAFF
13 | TRBV12-3/TRBV12-4 | CASSRVESQGYTF
17 | TRBV4-2 | CASSQDSRGGAYNEKFF
13 | TRBV5-4 | CASRAGGTEELFF
15 | TRBV6-5 | CASSPTRRVNTEAFF
16 | TRBV6-1 | CASSEEGGLAKSIQYF
14 | TRBV5-4 | CASSTGGPGETQYF